The TCR beta chain described here comes from a study of blood T cell repertoires in COVID-19. Study-level background: Samples representing acute and convalescent COVID-19 were sourced from the United States, Italy and Spain. PBMCs, B-cell-depleted T cells, or T cells provided the cDNA or gDNA that made up the material.

Germline values: CDR1 MRHNA, CDR2 SNTAGT. This CDR3 is built from 16 residues. Trimming cost V 2 bases and J 0 bases; bases outside gene matches: 4. Original methodology: How many nucleated cells were present was estimated from reference gene primer amplification. Method: immunoSEQ multiplex PCR; TCRdb's copy keeps in-frame clones and lacks some. V, J and clone size were drawn from that table, and D and trimming were deduced from the DNA. The sample yields about 17,000 clones, 77% seen once. Followed longitudinally, the Seattle patients had been enrolled during active infection. The chain combines TRBV6-4 with TRBJ2-3; 8 positions agree with TRBD2. Material for sequencing was peripheral blood. This sequence originates from a man between 70 and 80 years old with COVID-19, enrolled during active disease. This CDR3 reads CASSDVPSGSTDTQYF. As DNA, the CDR3 is TGTGCCAGCAGTGACGTACCTAGCGGGAGCACAGATACGCAGTATTTT.